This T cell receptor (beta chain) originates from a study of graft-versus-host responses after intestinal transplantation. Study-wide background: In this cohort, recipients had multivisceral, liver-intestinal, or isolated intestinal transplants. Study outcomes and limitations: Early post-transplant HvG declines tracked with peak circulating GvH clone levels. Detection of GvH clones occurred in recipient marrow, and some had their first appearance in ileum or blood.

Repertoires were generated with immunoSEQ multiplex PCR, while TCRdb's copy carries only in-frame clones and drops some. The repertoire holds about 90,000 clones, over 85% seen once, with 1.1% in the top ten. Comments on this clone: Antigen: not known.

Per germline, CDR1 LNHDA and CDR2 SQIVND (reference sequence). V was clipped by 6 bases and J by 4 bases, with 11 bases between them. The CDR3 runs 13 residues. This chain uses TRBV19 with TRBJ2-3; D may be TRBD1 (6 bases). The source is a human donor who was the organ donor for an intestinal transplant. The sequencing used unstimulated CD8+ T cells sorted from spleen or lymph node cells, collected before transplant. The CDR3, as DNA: TGTGCCAGTAGCAGGGGCGCGGCAGATACGCAGTATTTT. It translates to CASSRGAADTQYF.